This record covers a single TCR beta chain. This entry comes from a study of T cell changes during pregnancy in multiple sclerosis. Only in-frame clones appear in the TCRdb table, and some are missing; sequencing was by immunoSEQ multiplex PCR. In the table there are about 88,000 clones, about 92% of which are singletons. Sequenced material: peripheral blood, taken in the first trimester of pregnancy. This TCR came from a female donor with multiple sclerosis, enrolled in a pregnancy study.

The CDR3 loop is CASSQEREMRGRTGELFF. CDR3 nucleotide sequence: TGTGCCAGCAGCCAGGAGCGAGAAATGAGGGGGCGCACCGGGGAGCTGTTTTTT. This chain connects TRBV7-2 to TRBJ2-2, with 7 positions matching TRBD1. CDR3 length equals 18 residues. V was clipped by 5 bases and J by 4 bases; unmatched bases: 16. CDR1 is SGHTA, CDR2 FQGNSA, per germline. The entire variable domain, with the rest obtained from reference TRBV7-2 and TRBJ2-2, is as follows: GAGVSQSPSNKVTEKGKDVELRCDPISGHTALYWYRQSLGQGLEFLIYFQGNSAPDKSGLPSDRFSAERTGGSVSTLTIQRTQQEDSAVYLCASSQEREMRGRTGELFFGEGSRLTVL.